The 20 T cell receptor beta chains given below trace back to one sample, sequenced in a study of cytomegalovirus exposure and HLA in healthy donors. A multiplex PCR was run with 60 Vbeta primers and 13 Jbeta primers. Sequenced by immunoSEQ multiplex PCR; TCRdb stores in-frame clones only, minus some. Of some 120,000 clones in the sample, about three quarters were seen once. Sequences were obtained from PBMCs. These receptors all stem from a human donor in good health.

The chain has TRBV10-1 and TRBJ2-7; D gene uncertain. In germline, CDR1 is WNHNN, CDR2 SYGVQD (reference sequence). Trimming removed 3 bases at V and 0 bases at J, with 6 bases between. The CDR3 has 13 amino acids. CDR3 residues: CASSETASYEQYF. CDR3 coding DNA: TGCGCCAGCAGTGAAACAGCCTCCTACGAGCAGTACTTC.

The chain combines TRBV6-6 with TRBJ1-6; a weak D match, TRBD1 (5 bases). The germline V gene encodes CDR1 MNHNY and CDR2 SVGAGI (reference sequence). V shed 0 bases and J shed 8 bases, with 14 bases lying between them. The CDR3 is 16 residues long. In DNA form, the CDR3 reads TGTGCCAGCAGTTACTCACTTTTAGGAGGGGATTCACCCCTCCACTTT. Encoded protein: CASSYSLLGGDSPLHF.

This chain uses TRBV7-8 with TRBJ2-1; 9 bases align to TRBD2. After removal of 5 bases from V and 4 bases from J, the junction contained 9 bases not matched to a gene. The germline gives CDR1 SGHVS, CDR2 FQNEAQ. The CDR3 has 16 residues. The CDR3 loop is CASSPVVAGVYNEQFF. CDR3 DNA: TGTGCCAGCAGCCCGGTGGTAGCGGGGGTGTACAATGAGCAGTTCTTC.

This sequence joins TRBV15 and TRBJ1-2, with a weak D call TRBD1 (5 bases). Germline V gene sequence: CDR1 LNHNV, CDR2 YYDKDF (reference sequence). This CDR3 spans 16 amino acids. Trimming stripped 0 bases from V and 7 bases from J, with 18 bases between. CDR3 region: CATSREEGWGFLGYTF. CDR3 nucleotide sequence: TGTGCCACCAGCAGAGAGGAGGGATGGGGCTTCCTTGGCTACACCTTC.

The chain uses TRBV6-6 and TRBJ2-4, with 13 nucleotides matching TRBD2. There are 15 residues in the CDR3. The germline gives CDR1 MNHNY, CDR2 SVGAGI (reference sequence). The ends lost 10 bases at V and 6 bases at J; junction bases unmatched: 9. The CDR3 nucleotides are TGTGCCACCACTAGCGGGGGGGCTCTGGGAAACATTCAGTACTTC. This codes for CATTSGGALGNIQYF.

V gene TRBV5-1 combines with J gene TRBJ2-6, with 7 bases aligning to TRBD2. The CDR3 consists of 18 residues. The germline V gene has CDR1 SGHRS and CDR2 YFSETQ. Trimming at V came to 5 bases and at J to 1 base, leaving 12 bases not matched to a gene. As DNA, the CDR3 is TGCGCCAGCAGGGTGATCGGCGGGGGACGTTCTGGGGCCAACGTCCTGACTTTC. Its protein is CASRVIGGGRSGANVLTF.

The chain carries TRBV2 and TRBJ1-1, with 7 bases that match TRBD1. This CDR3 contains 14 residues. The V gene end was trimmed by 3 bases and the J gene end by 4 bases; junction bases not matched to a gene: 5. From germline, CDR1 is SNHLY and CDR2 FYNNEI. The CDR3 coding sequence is TGTGCCAGCAGTGAGACAGGGTTGAGCACTGAAGCTTTCTTT. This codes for CASSETGLSTEAFF.

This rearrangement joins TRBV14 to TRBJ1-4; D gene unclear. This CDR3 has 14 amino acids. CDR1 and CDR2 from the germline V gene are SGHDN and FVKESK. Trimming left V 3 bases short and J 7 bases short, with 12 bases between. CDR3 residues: CASSHQALGEKLFF. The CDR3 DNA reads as TGTGCCAGCAGCCATCAGGCTTTAGGTGAAAAACTGTTTTTT.

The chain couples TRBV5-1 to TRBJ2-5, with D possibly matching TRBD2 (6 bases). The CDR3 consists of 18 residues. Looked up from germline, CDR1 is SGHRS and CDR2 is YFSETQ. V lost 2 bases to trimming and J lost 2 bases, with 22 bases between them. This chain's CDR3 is CASSFNAFAGTPQETQYF. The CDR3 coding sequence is TGCGCCAGCAGCTTTAATGCGTTCGCGGGGACCCCACAAGAGACCCAGTACTTC. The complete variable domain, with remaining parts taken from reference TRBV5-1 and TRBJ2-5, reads KAGVTQTPRYLIKTRGQQVTLSCSPISGHRSVSWYQQTPGQGLQFLFEYFSETQRNKGNFPGRFSGRQFSNSRSEMNVSTLELGDSALYLCASSFNAFAGTPQETQYFGPGTRLLVL.

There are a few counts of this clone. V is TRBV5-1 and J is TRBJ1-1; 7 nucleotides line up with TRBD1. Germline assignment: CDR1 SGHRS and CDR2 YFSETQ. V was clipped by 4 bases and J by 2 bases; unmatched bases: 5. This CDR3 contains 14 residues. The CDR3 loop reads CASSHGTANTEAFF. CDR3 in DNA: TGCGCCAGCAGCCACGGGACAGCTAACACTGAAGCTTTCTTT.

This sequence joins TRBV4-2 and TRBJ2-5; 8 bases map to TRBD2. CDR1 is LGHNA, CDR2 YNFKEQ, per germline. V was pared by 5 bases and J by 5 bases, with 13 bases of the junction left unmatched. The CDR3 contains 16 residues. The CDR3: CASSLGVGGAEETQYF. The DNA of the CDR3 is TGTGCCAGCAGCTTGGGTGTCGGGGGGGCCGAGGAGACCCAGTACTTC.

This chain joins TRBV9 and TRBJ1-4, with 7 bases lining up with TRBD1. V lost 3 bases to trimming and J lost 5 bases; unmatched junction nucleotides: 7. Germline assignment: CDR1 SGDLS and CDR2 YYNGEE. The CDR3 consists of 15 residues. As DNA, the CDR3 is TGTGCCAGCAGCGCGTCCGGGACAGACAATGAAAAACTGTTTTTT. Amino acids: CASSASGTDNEKLFF. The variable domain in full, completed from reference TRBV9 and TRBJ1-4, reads DSGVTQTPKHLITATGQRVTLRCSPRSGDLSVYWYQQSLDQGLQFLIQYYNGEERAKGNILERFSAQQFPDLHSELNLSSLELGDSALYFCASSASGTDNEKLFFGSGTQLSVL.

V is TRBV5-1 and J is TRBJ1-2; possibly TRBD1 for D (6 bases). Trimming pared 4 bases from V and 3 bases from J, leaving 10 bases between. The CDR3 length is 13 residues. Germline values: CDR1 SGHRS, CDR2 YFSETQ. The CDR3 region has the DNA TGCGCCAGCAGCAACAGGGTGGACTATGGCTACACCTTC. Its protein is CASSNRVDYGYTF.

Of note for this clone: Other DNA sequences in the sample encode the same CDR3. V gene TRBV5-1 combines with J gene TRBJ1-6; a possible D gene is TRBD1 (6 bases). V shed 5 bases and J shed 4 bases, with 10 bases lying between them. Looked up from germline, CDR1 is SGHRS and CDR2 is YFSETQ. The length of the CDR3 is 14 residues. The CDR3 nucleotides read TGCGCCAGCAGTCTGGACAGTTATAATTCACCCCTCCACTTT. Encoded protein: CASSLDSYNSPLHF.

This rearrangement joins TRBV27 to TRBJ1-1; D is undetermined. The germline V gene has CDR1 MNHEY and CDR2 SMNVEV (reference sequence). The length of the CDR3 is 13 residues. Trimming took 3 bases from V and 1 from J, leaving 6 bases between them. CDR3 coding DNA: TGTGCCAGCAGTTTGGGAGCGAACACTGAAGCTTTCTTT. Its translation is CASSLGANTEAFF.

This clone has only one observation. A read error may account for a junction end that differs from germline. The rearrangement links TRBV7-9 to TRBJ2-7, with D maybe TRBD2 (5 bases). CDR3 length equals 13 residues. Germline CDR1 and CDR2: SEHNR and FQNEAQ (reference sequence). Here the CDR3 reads CSSSLPREYEQYF. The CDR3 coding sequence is TGTTCCAGCAGCTTACCTAGGGAGTACGAGCAGTACTTC.

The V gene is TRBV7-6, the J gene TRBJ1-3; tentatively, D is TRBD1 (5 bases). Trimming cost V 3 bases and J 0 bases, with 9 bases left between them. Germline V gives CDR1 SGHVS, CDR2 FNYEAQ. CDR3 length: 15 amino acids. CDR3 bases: TGTGCCAGCAGCTTGGGCAGGGCCTCTGGAAACACCATATATTTT. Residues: CASSLGRASGNTIYF.

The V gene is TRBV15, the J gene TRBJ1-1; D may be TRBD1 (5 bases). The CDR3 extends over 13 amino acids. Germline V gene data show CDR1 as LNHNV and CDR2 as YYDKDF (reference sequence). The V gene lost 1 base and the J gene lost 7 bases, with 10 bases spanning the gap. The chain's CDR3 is CATSRAGGNEAFF. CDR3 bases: TGTGCCACCAGCAGAGCGGGGGGAAATGAAGCTTTCTTT.

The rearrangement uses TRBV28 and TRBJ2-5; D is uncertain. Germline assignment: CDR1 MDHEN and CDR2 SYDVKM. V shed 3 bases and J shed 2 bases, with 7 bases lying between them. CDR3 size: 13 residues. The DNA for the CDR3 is TGTGCCAGCAGTTTTACAGTACAAGAGACCCAGTACTTC. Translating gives CASSFTVQETQYF. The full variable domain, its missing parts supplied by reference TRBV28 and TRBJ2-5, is DVKVTQSSRYLVKRTGEKVFLECVQDMDHENMFWYRQDPGLGLRLIYFSYDVKMKEKGDIPEGYSVSREKKERFSLILESASTNQTSMYLCASSFTVQETQYFGPGTRLLVL.

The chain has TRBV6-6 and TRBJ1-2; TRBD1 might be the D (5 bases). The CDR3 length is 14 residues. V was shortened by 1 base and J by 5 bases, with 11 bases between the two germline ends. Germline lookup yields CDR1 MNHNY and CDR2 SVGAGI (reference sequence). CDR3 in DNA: TGTGCCAGCAGTTACTTAGGGGTCGGTTATGGCTACACCTTC. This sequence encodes CASSYLGVGYGYTF.